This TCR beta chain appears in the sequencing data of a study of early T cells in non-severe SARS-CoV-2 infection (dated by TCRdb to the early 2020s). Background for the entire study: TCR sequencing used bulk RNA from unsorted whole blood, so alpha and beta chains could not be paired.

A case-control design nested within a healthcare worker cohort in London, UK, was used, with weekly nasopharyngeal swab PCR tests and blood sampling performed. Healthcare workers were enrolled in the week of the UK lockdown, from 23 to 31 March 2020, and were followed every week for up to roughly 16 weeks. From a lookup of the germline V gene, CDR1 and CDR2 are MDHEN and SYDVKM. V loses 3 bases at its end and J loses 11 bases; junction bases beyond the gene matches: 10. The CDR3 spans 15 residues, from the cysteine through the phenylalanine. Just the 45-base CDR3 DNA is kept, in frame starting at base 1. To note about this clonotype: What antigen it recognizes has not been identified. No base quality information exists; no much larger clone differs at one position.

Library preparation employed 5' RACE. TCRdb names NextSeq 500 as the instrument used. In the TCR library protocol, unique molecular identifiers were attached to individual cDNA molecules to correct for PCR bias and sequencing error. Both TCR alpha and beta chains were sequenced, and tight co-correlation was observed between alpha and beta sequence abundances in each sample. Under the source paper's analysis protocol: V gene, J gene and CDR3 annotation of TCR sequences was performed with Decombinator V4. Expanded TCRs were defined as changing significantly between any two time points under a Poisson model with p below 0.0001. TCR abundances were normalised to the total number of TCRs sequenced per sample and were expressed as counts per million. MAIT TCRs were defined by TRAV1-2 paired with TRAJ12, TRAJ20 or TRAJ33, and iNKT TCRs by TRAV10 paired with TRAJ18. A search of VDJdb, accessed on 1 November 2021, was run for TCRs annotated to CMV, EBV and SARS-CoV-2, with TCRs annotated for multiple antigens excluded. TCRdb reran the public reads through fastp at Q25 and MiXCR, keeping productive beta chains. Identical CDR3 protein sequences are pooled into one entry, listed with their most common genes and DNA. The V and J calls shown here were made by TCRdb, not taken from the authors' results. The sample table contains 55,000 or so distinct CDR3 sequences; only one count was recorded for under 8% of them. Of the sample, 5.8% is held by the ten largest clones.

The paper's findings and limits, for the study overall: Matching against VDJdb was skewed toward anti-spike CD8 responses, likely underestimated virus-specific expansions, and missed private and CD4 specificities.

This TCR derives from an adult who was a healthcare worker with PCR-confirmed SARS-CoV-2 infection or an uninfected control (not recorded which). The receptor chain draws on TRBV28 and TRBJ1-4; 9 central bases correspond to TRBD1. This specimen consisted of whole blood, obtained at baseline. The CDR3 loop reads CASSFYKQGARKLFF. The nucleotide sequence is TGTGCCAGCAGTTTTTATAAACAGGGGGCCCGGAAACTGTTTTTT. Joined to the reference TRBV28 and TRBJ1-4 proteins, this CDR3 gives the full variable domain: DVKVTQSSRYLVKRTGEKVFLECVQDMDHENMFWYRQDPGLGLRLIYFSYDVKMKEKGDIPEGYSVSREKKERFSLILESASTNQTSMYLCASSFYKQGARKLFFGSGTQLSVL.